This paragraph covers one T cell receptor beta chain sequence. Its antigen remains unknown. Distinct nucleotide sequences in the sample also encode this CDR3. This entry comes from a study of graft-versus-host responses after intestinal transplantation. The overall study: Each patient got anti-thymocyte globulin induction, then tacrolimus and steroids for around 3 years.

Overall study findings and caveats: Some GvH clones appeared in ileal mucosa or blood before recipient bone marrow. Where graft-donor T cell macrochimerism was present, patients had high graft-versus-host to host-versus-graft clonal ratios in allografts.

The data were produced by immunoSEQ multiplex PCR, yet TCRdb's version contains in-frame clones alone and is incomplete. Found here are 75,000 to 95,000 clones, approximately 94% of them singletons; the top ten hold about 2%. CDR1 and CDR2 from the germline V gene are LGHNA and YSLEER. The CDR3 covers 14 residues. V was cut by 0 bases and J by 7 bases, with 7 bases left in between. J is TRBJ1-6 and V is TRBV4-3, with D unresolved. The source of this sequence is a human donor who received an intestinal transplant. This material consisted of unstimulated CD8+ T cells sorted from spleen or lymph node cells, taken before intestinal transplant. CDR3 bases: TGCGCCAGCAGCCAAGATCGGGGAAATTCACCCCTCCACTTT. Translating it yields CASSQDRGNSPLHF.